This entry is about one T cell receptor beta chain. Its antigen remains unidentified. This entry comes from a study of cytomegalovirus exposure and HLA in healthy donors. The germline CDR1 and CDR2 sequences are SGHTS and YDEGEE. The CDR3 length is 17 residues. V was shortened by 5 bases and J by 2 bases, with 19 bases between the two germline ends. Both 60 Vbeta primers and 13 Jbeta primers went into the PCR. Using immunoSEQ multiplex PCR, the repertoire was profiled, and TCRdb retains in-frame clones only, with some absent. The sample consists of tens of thousands of clones, 55% to 65% of them appearing once. General study points: Based on reports, TCR beta sequences accurately predicted HLA-A and HLA-B alleles for most subjects.

The chain recombines TRBV5-8 with TRBJ2-2, with D possibly being TRBD1 (5 bases). The sequenced sample consisted of PBMCs. This TCR derives from a woman aged 40 to 49 in good health and CMV-seropositive. CDR3 sequence reads: CASSFTRWGRNTGELFF. The CDR3 region has the DNA TGTGCCAGCAGTTTCACCCGTTGGGGCCGCAACACCGGGGAGCTGTTTTTT. The full variable domain, completed using reference TRBV5-8 and TRBJ2-2, is EAGVTQSPTHLIKTRGQQATLRCSPISGHTSVYWYQQALGLGLQFLLWYDEGEERNRGNFPPRFSGRQFPNYSSELNVNALELEDSALYLCASSFTRWGRNTGELFFGEGSRLTVL.